This is a list of T cell receptor beta chains from one sample in a study of T cells in Graves' hyperthyroidism and ophthalmopathy. Using its own MiXCR run on the multiplex PCR reads, TCRdb lists one record per CDR3 protein. The table records fewer than 450,000 distinct CDR3 sequences, about an eighth of them present only once. Input material: blood. The receptor set was obtained from a man aged 50 to 60 with Graves' ophthalmopathy. Each CDR3 is given with its conserved first and last residue. A D gene is named only where the DNA matches it firmly. Expanded clones get a size class; other rows say once, few or many, or leave the size out.

V gene	D gene	clone size	J gene	CDR3 protein	CDR3 DNA
TRBV29-1	TRBD1	many	TRBJ1-2	CSSRTGVGGYTF	TGCAGCAGTAGGACAGGGGTTGGTGGCTACACCTTC
TRBV20-1	TRBD2	many	TRBJ2-1	CSARDPLLAGAREQFF	TGCAGTGCTAGAGATCCGCTACTAGCGGGAGCACGGGAGCAGTTCTTC
TRBV19	NA	NA	TRBJ1-1	CASQYTGGMDTEAFF	TGTGCCAGTCAATATACCGGCGGTATGGACACTGAAGCTTTCTTT
TRBV7-6	NA	few	TRBJ2-2	CASSLHLGGGSRNGELFF	TGTGCCAGCAGCCTCCACCTTGGGGGCGGGAGCAGGAACGGGGAGCTGTTTTTT
TRBV11-2	TRBD1	NA	TRBJ1-3	CASSLSTGGFGNTIYF	TGTGCCAGCAGCTTATCAACAGGGGGTTTTGGAAACACCATATATTTT
TRBV2	TRBD1	many	TRBJ2-1	CASRGGQGLYNEQFF	TGTGCCAGCAGGGGGGGACAGGGCTTATACAATGAGCAGTTCTTC
TRBV15	NA	many	TRBJ2-1	CATSRVGAAGGLVGSNEQFF	TGTGCCACCAGCAGAGTGGGGGCAGCCGGGGGGCTAGTTGGGTCCAATGAGCAGTTCTTC
TRBV7-3	NA	few	TRBJ2-4	CASSLGTTNIQYF	TGTGCCAGCAGCCTCGGGACGACAAACATTCAGTACTTC
TRBV12-3/TRBV12-4	NA	few	TRBJ2-1	CASSLREAGEQFF	TGTGCCAGCAGTTTGAGGGAGGCGGGTGAGCAGTTCTTC
TRBV7-9	NA	few	TRBJ1-2	CASSLAGAGLFGYTF	TGTGCCAGCAGCTTAGCGGGAGCAGGGTTGTTTGGCTACACCTTC
TRBV5-8	NA	NA	TRBJ1-1	CASSLVDKGGTEAFF	TGTGCCAGCAGCTTGGTGGATAAGGGAGGCACTGAAGCTTTCTTT
TRBV14	NA	NA	TRBJ1-1	CASSPYTEAFF	TGTGCCAGCAGCCCTTACACTGAAGCTTTCTTT
TRBV28	NA	many	TRBJ1-3	CASSLAGLRSGNTIYF	TGTGCCAGCAGTTTGGCAGGGTTACGCTCTGGAAACACCATATATTTT
TRBV5-1	NA	few	TRBJ2-3	CASTMGGSRGDTQYF	TGCGCCAGCACCATGGGTGGTTCCCGGGGAGATACGCAGTATTTT
TRBV27	NA	few	TRBJ2-1	CASSLTDIYNEQFF	TGTGCCAGCAGTCTAACGGATATCTACAATGAGCAGTTCTTC
TRBV11-2	TRBD1	many	TRBJ2-1	CASSPGTGGLYEQFF	TGTGCCAGCAGCCCGGGGACAGGGGGCTTGTATGAGCAGTTCTTC
TRBV12-3/TRBV12-4	NA	many	TRBJ1-4	CASSLSGEKLFF	TGTGCCAGCAGTTTGTCCGGAGAAAAACTGTTTTTT
TRBV20-1	TRBD2	many	TRBJ2-1	CSVIEAGSYNEQFF	TGCAGTGTCATAGAAGCGGGATCCTACAATGAGCAGTTCTTC
TRBV7-6	NA	NA	TRBJ2-3	CASSSLTSIRTDTQYF	TGTGCCAGCAGCTCCCTAACTAGCATTAGGACAGATACGCAGTATTTT
TRBV6-8	TRBD1	NA	TRBJ2-3	CASEGARGTDTQYF	TGTGCCAGTGAGGGGGCAAGAGGTACAGATACGCAGTATTTT
TRBV20-1	NA	few	TRBJ2-7	CSARVYYEQYF	TGCAGTGCTAGGGTTTATTACGAGCAGTACTTC
TRBV30	NA	many	TRBJ2-1	CAWSPSRLTYNEQFF	TGTGCCTGGAGTCCCTCTCGACTAACCTACAATGAGCAGTTCTTC
TRBV12-3/TRBV12-4	NA	many	TRBJ1-4	CASSFLATNEKLFF	TGTGCCAGCAGTTTCCTTGCAACTAATGAAAAACTGTTTTTT
TRBV29-1	NA	few	TRBJ2-2	CSADLSTGELFF	TGCAGCGCTGATCTGAGCACCGGGGAGCTGTTTTTT
TRBV6-1	NA	many	TRBJ2-7	CASSVEDYEQYF	TGTGCCAGCAGTGTGGAGGACTACGAGCAGTACTTC
TRBV5-1	TRBD2	few	TRBJ2-5	CASSLGRMMLAGAQETQYF	TGCGCCAGCAGCTTGGGGCGTATGATGCTAGCGGGGGCCCAAGAGACCCAGTACTTC
TRBV19	NA	many	TRBJ1-5	CASSIGFGQPNQPQHF	TGTGCCAGTAGTATTGGCTTTGGGCAGCCCAATCAGCCCCAGCATTTT
TRBV5-1	TRBD2	few	TRBJ2-5	CASSWGTSGQETQYF	TGCGCCAGCAGCTGGGGGACTAGCGGGCAAGAGACCCAGTACTTC
TRBV5-8	NA	many	TRBJ2-7	CASIGSGSSYEQYF	TGTGCCAGCATTGGGAGCGGCAGCTCCTACGAGCAGTACTTC
TRBV6-1	NA	many	TRBJ1-5	CASRMDKNQPQHF	TGTGCCAGCAGGATGGACAAGAATCAGCCCCAGCATTTT
TRBV5-5	NA	NA	TRBJ2-1	CASHAEIHNEQFF	TGTGCCAGCCATGCGGAGATACACAATGAGCAGTTCTTC
TRBV11-2	TRBD2	many	TRBJ2-3	CASSFPPGLAGVGGTDTQYF	TGTGCCAGCAGCTTCCCCCCGGGATTAGCGGGAGTAGGGGGCACAGATACGCAGTATTTT
TRBV5-1	TRBD2	many	TRBJ2-2	CASSLQTSGYNTGELFF	TGCGCCAGCAGCTTGCAGACTAGCGGATATAACACCGGGGAGCTGTTTTTT
TRBV9	TRBD2	few	TRBJ2-7	CASSVSGGSSYEQYF	TGTGCCAGCAGCGTATCTGGCGGGAGCTCCTACGAGCAGTACTTC
TRBV6-1	NA	NA	TRBJ2-3	CASTTIYGTDTQYF	TGTGCCAGCACCACTATCTACGGGACAGATACGCAGTATTTT
TRBV24-1	NA	many	TRBJ2-1	CATSDSGLVYYNEQFF	TGTGCCACCAGTGATTCAGGGCTAGTCTACTACAATGAGCAGTTCTTC
TRBV7-9	NA	NA	TRBJ2-7	CASTTNLDSGVYEQYF	TGTGCCAGCACCACTAACTTGGATAGCGGAGTCTACGAGCAGTACTTC
TRBV4-2	TRBD1	NA	TRBJ2-5	CASSHSSGTGEETQYF	TGTGCCAGCAGCCATTCCTCCGGGACAGGCGAGGAGACCCAGTACTTC
TRBV3-1	NA	few	TRBJ1-4	CASSRYMGAEKLFF	TGTGCCAGCAGTCGCTATATGGGAGCGGAAAAACTGTTTTTT
TRBV7-9	NA	NA	TRBJ1-5	CASSLVGNQPRHF	TGTGCCAGCAGCTTAGTTGGGAATCAGCCCCGGCATTTT
TRBV11-2	NA	many	TRBJ1-5	CASTRCQPQHF	TGTGCCAGCACCCGTTGTCAGCCCCAGCATTTT
TRBV12-5	NA	many	TRBJ2-1	CASGSESHNEQFF	TGTGCTAGTGGCAGCGAGAGCCACAATGAGCAGTTCTTC
TRBV20-1	NA	many	TRBJ1-2	CSAPPDSGDGYTF	TGCAGTGCTCCACCCGACAGCGGGGATGGCTACACCTTC
TRBV29-1	TRBD2	few	TRBJ2-2	CSVTSGSLTGELFF	TGCAGCGTGACTAGCGGGAGCCTCACCGGGGAGCTGTTTTTT
TRBV9	NA	few	TRBJ2-1	CASSPTVSRDEQFF	TGTGCCAGCAGCCCTACGGTATCAAGGGATGAGCAGTTCTTC
TRBV5-1	NA	many	TRBJ2-5	CASSATGSQETQYF	TGCGCCAGCAGTGCCACGGGGTCACAAGAGACCCAGTACTTC
TRBV6-1	TRBD1	NA	TRBJ2-3	CASNTQGADTQYF	TGTGCCAGCAACACCCAGGGGGCAGATACGCAGTATTTT
TRBV29-1	NA	NA	TRBJ2-1	CSVVPQGANNEQFF	TGCAGCGTTGTACCACAGGGCGCGAACAATGAGCAGTTCTTC
TRBV5-5	TRBD2	many	TRBJ2-3	CASSLRKSGRALSTDTQYF	TGTGCCAGCAGCTTGAGAAAGAGCGGGAGGGCCCTCAGCACAGATACGCAGTATTTT